The 8 T cell receptor beta chains given below trace back to one sample, sequenced in a study of brain metastases from non-small cell lung cancer. Repertoires were generated with immunoSEQ multiplex PCR, while TCRdb's copy carries only in-frame clones and drops some. The sample yields roughly 4,600 clones, roughly 84% seen once. Material: tissue from a brain metastasis. The source of these receptors is a donor aged 40 or over with non-small cell lung cancer.

The V call is TRBV18, the J call TRBJ1-4; D is ambiguous. Germline-derived CDR1 and CDR2 are KGHSH and LQKENI. CDR3 size: 16 residues. Trimming shortened V by 1 base and J by 5 bases, and 14 bases separated the two germline ends. This CDR3 is CASSPLEQNENEKLFF. In nucleotides, the CDR3 is TGTGCCAGCTCACCACTCGAACAGAACGAAAATGAAAAACTGTTTTTT.

This clone was detected only a few times. The genes are TRBV21-1 and TRBJ2-3; TRBD2, as called in the table, went unchecked against the DNA. TRBV21-1 is a documented pseudogene. The CDR3 totals 16 residues. Written as DNA, the CDR3 is TGTGCCAGCAGCAAAGATTCGGAGGGGCCGGCAGATACGCAGTATTTT. Protein product: CASSKDSEGPADTQYF.

This chain links TRBV5-8 with TRBJ1-5, with TRBD1 matching over 9 bases. CDR1 SGHTS and CDR2 YDEGEE come from the germline V gene. The CDR3 spans 20 residues. The V gene end was trimmed by 4 bases and the J gene end by 4 bases; junction bases not matched to a gene: 21. CDR3: CASSPLRRTGDSQFNQPQHF. DNA for the CDR3: TGTGCCAGCAGCCCCCTGAGGAGGACAGGGGACAGCCAATTTAATCAGCCCCAGCATTTT.

The chain employs TRBV6-5 and TRBJ1-2; a possible D gene is TRBD1 (5 bases). The CDR3 loop spans 14 amino acids. Trimming removed 5 bases from V and 3 bases from J, with 13 bases in between. CDR1 and CDR2 (germline): MNHEY, SVGAGI. CDR3 sequence: CASSHRDSYYGYTF. In DNA form, the CDR3 reads TGTGCCAGCAGTCACCGAGACAGCTACTATGGCTACACCTTC.

This clone was seen a single time. The chain joins TRBV6-6 to TRBJ2-7, with D perhaps TRBD1 (5 bases). This CDR3 has 12 residues. CDR1 and CDR2 (germline): MNHNY, SVGAGI (reference sequence). Trimming took off 6 bases at V and 2 bases at J, with 8 bases between the two ends. In nucleotides, the CDR3 is TGTGCCAGCAGCGTACAGGCCTACGAGCAGTACTTC. Translated: CASSVQAYEQYF.

V and J are TRBV3-1 (or the pseudogene TRBV3-2) and TRBJ2-7; 10 nucleotides line up with TRBD2. Trimming cost V 1 base and J 0 bases; bases outside gene matches: 0. The CDR3 contains 15 residues. Germline CDR1 and CDR2: LGHDT and YNNKEL (reference sequence). The CDR3 loop reads CASSQGTSGSYEQYF. In nucleotides, the CDR3 is TGTGCCAGCAGCCAAGGGACTAGCGGCTCCTACGAGCAGTACTTC.

The V gene is TRBV5-1, the J gene TRBJ2-7, with 8 nucleotides matching TRBD1. V shed 4 bases, J shed 0 bases, and the junction held 9 bases outside the gene matches. The length of the CDR3 is 16 residues. CDR1 SGHRS and CDR2 YFSETQ come from the germline V gene. The CDR3 sequence: CASSPSDRAYSYEQYF. The CDR3 region has the DNA TGCGCCAGCAGCCCTTCGGACAGGGCGTACTCCTACGAGCAGTACTTC.

The count of this clone is one. The rearrangement joins TRBV20-1 to TRBJ2-1, with D unclear. This CDR3 has 12 residues. The germline V gene encodes CDR1 DFQATT and CDR2 SNEGSKA (reference sequence). Trimming removed 3 bases from V and 6 bases from J, with 9 bases in between. CDR3 region: CSASDSGNEQFF. The CDR3 DNA reads TGCAGTGCTAGTGATTCGGGCAATGAGCAGTTCTTC.